This TCR beta chain comes out of a study of T cell repertoires in cytomegalovirus infection. Study-wide background: In the study, CMV epitopes included recently identified HLA-C-restricted and well-studied HLA-B-restricted ones. Signatures in public TCR beta sequences pointed to both CMV infection and matching HLA type. Findings and limits, study-wide: The response measured ex vivo was dominated by TCR beta clonotypes (HLA-C-restricted and CMV-specific). The cumulative frequency of public TCR beta families identified carriers of CMV plus the relevant HLA.

About this clonotype: The antigen is unknown.

Trimming took 6 bases from V and 5 from J, leaving 13 bases between them. Germline-derived CDR1 and CDR2 are LGHNT and FRNRAP. The CDR3 covers 13 residues. TCRdb independently ran MiXCR on the reads; one entry per CDR3 protein. The sample includes approximately 310,000 distinct CDR3 sequences, more than 20% of them seen just once. This sequence was found in a human donor in good health (CMV status not recorded). Some clones in this sample may be carry-over from other donors' samples. The V and J genes are TRBV12-5 and TRBJ1-1; perhaps TRBD1 as D (6 bases). The specimen was cultured PBMCs, collected from culture after CMV antigen stimulation. The CDR3 DNA sequence: TGTGCTAGTGGGGGACATCAGAGGACTGAAGCTTTCTTT. It encodes CASGGHQRTEAFF.